This T cell receptor beta chain was retrieved from a study of T-cell reconstitution after alpha-beta-depleted transplantation in children. Unique molecular identifiers were built into the TCRbeta library. A single record per CDR3 protein comes from TCRdb applying MiXCR to the PCR reads. Among approximately 400,000 distinct CDR3 sequences, about 11% were seen once, and the ten largest hold 4.5% to 7%. This clonotype was seen ten or more times. The receptor was isolated from a human donor who donated a stem cell graft to a child with acute myeloid leukemia. The source was PBMCs from the stem cell graft donor, collected from the stem cell graft.

The CDR3 nucleotides read TGTGCCAGCACAATCAGCGGGGGGCCTTACAATGAGCAGTTCTTC. Amino acid sequence: CASTISGGPYNEQFF. V usage is TRBV12-3 or TRBV12-4 and J usage is TRBJ2-1, with 9 bases lining up with TRBD2. With 7 bases clipped from V and 4 bases from J, the junction kept 8 bases outside the gene matches. CDR3 length: 15 amino acids.